Listed below are T cell receptor beta chains from one sample, sequenced in a study of blood T cells in healthy people across ages. TCRdb re-called the 5' RACE reads through MiXCR, storing one row per CDR3 protein. The data hold 1.6 million or so distinct CDR3 sequences, with about 35% observed a single time. Sample: blood. These receptors came from a woman aged 25 to 39 in good health. CDR3s include the opening cysteine and the closing phenylalanine or tryptophan. D genes are given only for firm matches. Expanded clones are given a class, and other clones once, few, many or no size at all.

V gene,J gene,CDR3 length,D gene,clone size,CDR3 protein,CDR3 DNA
TRBV4-1,TRBJ2-1,20,TRBD2,few,CASSPTPSGGGNALYNEQFF,TGCGCCAGCAGCCCGACCCCCAGCGGGGGGGGGAACGCTCTCTACAATGAGCAGTTCTTC
TRBV9,TRBJ2-5,16,TRBD2,-,CASSTHLTSEQETQYF,TGTGCCAGCAGCACCCACTTGACTAGCGAACAAGAGACCCAGTACTTC
TRBV9,TRBJ1-1,14,-,few,CASSVGWGEGEAFF,TGTGCCAGCAGCGTAGGGTGGGGGGAAGGTGAAGCTTTCTTT
TRBV29-1,TRBJ1-2,17,-,few,CSVEDVIQLGSVYGYTF,TGCAGCGTTGAAGACGTTATCCAGCTGGGGTCGGTCTATGGCTACACCTTC
TRBV4-1,TRBJ1-1,15,TRBD1,-,CASSQASQGIPIAFF,TGCGCCAGCAGCCAAGCTTCACAGGGGATCCCTATTGCTTTCTTT
TRBV4-2,TRBJ2-5,14,-,many,CASSQGVGGETQYF,TGCGCCAGCAGCCAAGGGGTAGGCGGAGAGACCCAGTACTTC
TRBV5-1,TRBJ1-2,13,-,once,CTSSRGSNYGYTF,TGCACCAGCAGCAGGGGTTCTAACTATGGCTACACCTTC
TRBV30,TRBJ2-7,13,-,-,CAWRDLGNYEQYF,TGTGCCTGGAGGGACCTTGGTAACTACGAGCAGTACTTC
TRBV2,TRBJ2-1,15,TRBD2,-,CASSELAGVINEQFF,TGTGCCAGCAGTGAATTGGCGGGGGTAATTAATGAGCAGTTCTTC
TRBV20-1,TRBJ2-1,14,TRBD1,many,CSPRAATGRNEQFF,TGCAGTCCCAGGGCCGCGACAGGGCGAAATGAGCAGTTCTTC
TRBV20-1,TRBJ1-6,16,TRBD1,-,CSARQPGQAYNSPLHF,TGCAGTGCTAGACAACCGGGACAGGCATATAATTCACCCCTCCACTTT
TRBV25-1,TRBJ2-3,15,TRBD2,-,CASSDSGTIADTQYF,TGTGCCAGCAGTGATAGCGGGACCATAGCAGATACGCAGTATTTT
TRBV3-1,TRBJ1-5,15,-,-,CASSPDAGEDQPQHF,TGTGCCAGCAGCCCGGACGCAGGGGAGGACCAGCCCCAGCATTTT
TRBV30,TRBJ1-2,13,-,-,CAWAPWENYGYTF,TGTGCCTGGGCCCCCTGGGAAAACTATGGCTACACCTTC
TRBV2,TRBJ2-7,13,TRBD1,few,CAGGQGVSYEQYF,TGTGCCGGAGGACAGGGGGTTTCCTACGAGCAGTACTTC
TRBV9,TRBJ2-5,14,TRBD1,-,CASNMGQSGETQYF,TGTGCCAGCAATATGGGACAGTCAGGAGAGACCCAGTACTTC
TRBV20-1,TRBJ2-1,15,-,-,CSARDVAGPTYEQFF,TGCAGTGCTAGAGATGTAGCAGGCCCGACGTATGAGCAGTTCTTC
TRBV5-6,TRBJ2-7,13,-,-,CASDQQGTHEQYF,TGTGCCAGCGACCAACAGGGAACCCACGAGCAGTACTTC
TRBV6-5,TRBJ2-1,15,TRBD1,-,CASRTGTGVDNEQFF,TGTGCCAGCAGAACTGGGACAGGGGTGGACAATGAGCAGTTCTTC
TRBV20-1,TRBJ2-5,11,-,-,CSARDAGSQYF,TGCAGTGCTAGAGATGCAGGGTCCCAGTACTTC
TRBV20-1,TRBJ2-5,15,TRBD2,-,CSAREAGGFQETQYF,TGCAGTGCCCGAGAGGCGGGAGGCTTTCAAGAGACCCAGTACTTC
TRBV20-1,TRBJ1-1,14,-,-,CSARGQSGNTEAFF,TGCAGTGCTAGAGGACAATCGGGTAACACTGAAGCTTTCTTT
TRBV12-3/TRBV12-4,TRBJ1-1,14,-,-,CASSFAGMNTEAFF,TGTGCTAGCAGTTTCGCGGGGATGAACACTGAAGCTTTCTTT
TRBV3-1,TRBJ2-3,13,TRBD1,many,CASSRQGGDTQYF,TGTGCCAGCAGCCGACAGGGGGGCGATACGCAGTATTTT
TRBV20-1,TRBJ1-1,15,-,few,CSARDSRRPNTEAFF,TGCAGTGCTAGAGATAGTCGCAGGCCGAACACTGAAGCTTTCTTT
TRBV6-1,TRBJ1-2,13,-,-,CASSEYVYYGYTF,TGTGCCAGCAGTGAATATGTATACTATGGCTACACCTTC
TRBV20-1,TRBJ2-7,15,-,-,CSAYPPRGGLNEQYF,TGCAGTGCTTACCCCCCCCGCGGGGGCTTGAACGAGCAGTACTTC
TRBV29-1,TRBJ1-3,14,-,-,CSVLVQGSGNTIYF,TGCAGCGTTCTTGTGCAGGGCTCTGGAAACACCATATATTTT
TRBV20-1,TRBJ2-1,13,TRBD2,-,CSKTSGIYNEQFF,TGCAGTAAGACTAGCGGGATTTACAATGAGCAGTTCTTC
TRBV29-1,TRBJ2-2,13,TRBD2,few,CSVEGLATGELFF,TGCAGCGTTGAAGGACTAGCCACCGGGGAGCTGTTTTTT
TRBV9,TRBJ2-5,16,-,few,CASSPREGAKQETQYF,TGTGCCAGCAGCCCAAGGGAGGGGGCTAAACAAGAGACCCAGTACTTC
TRBV30,TRBJ1-5,15,TRBD1,-,CAWNRDRASNQPQHF,TGTGCCTGGAACCGGGACAGGGCTAGCAATCAGCCCCAGCATTTT